The source of this T cell receptor beta chain is a study of beta chain features in type 1 diabetes. The study, taken as a whole, reports: In all four CD4+ subsets, TCRB CDR3 length was significantly, moderately reduced in type 1 diabetes.

This clone was observed a handful of times. Antigen specificity is unknown. Every bit of the isolated RNA underwent reverse transcription, so sequencing read expressed TCRB transcripts. The study sequenced naive, central memory and regulatory T cell samples to an average of about 3.57 million reads. The table came from immunoSEQ multiplex PCR; TCRdb's copy has only in-frame clones and leaves some out. The sample includes 300,000 to 350,000 clones, 15% to 20% seen only once; the top ten take roughly 0.045%. With 1 base removed from V and 12 bases from J, the gap between germline ends came to 12 bases. Germline CDR1 reads DFQATT; CDR2 reads SNEGSKA (reference sequence). The length of the CDR3 is 11 residues. Blood was drawn once from each donor into heparinised tubes. The draws averaged about 120 mL.

The clonotype originates from a woman between 18 and 29 years old in good health. The J gene is TRBJ1-1, the V gene TRBV20-1; D is possibly TRBD1 (5 bases). The source material was naive CD4+ T cells from blood. DNA for the CDR3: TGCAGTGCTAGAGCGGGGGGTACGACTTTCTTT. Protein product: CSARAGGTTFF.